The present T cell receptor beta chain was sequenced within a study of blood T cell repertoires in COVID-19. In the study overall: Spain, Italy and the United States supplied samples that represented acute and convalescent COVID-19.

The method was immunoSEQ multiplex PCR; TCRdb's version includes in-frame clones alone and lacks a portion of them. The sample carries 35,000 to 45,000 clones, 70% to 90% recorded once. The CDR3 has 14 amino acids. This TCR derives from a man between 65 and 80 years old with active COVID-19. Input material: peripheral blood. V is TRBV7-5 and J is TRBJ1-2. TRBV7-5 is designated a pseudogene. The CDR3: CARSLGVSVYGYTF. The CDR3 DNA reads TGTGCCAGAAGCTTAGGGGTCAGCGTCTATGGCTACACCTTC.